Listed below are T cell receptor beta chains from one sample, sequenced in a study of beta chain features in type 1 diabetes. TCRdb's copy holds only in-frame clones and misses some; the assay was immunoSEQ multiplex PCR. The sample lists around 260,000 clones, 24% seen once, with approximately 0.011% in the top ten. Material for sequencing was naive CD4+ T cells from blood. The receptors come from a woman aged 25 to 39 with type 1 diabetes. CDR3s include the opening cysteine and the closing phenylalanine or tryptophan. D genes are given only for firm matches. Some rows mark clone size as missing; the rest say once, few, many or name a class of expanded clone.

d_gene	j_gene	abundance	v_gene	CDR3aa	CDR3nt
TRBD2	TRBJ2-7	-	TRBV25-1	CASSGAGVYEQYF	TGTGCCAGCAGTGGAGCGGGGGTCTACGAGCAGTACTTC
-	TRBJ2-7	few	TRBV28	CASSAIQAAHSYEQYF	TGTGCCAGCAGTGCCATACAGGCTGCGCATTCCTACGAGCAGTACTTC
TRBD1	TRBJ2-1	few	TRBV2	CASSEEGQGYNEQFF	TGTGCCAGCAGCGAGGAGGGACAGGGGTACAATGAGCAGTTCTTC
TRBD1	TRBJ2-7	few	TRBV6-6	CASSDPGQSSYEQYF	TGTGCCAGCAGTGATCCGGGACAGAGCTCCTACGAGCAGTACTTC
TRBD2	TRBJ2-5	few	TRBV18	CASSPRLAGEETQYF	TGTGCCAGCTCACCACGACTAGCGGGAGAAGAGACCCAGTACTTC
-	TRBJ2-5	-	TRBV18	CASSPSPKETQYF	TGTGCCAGCTCACCATCCCCTAAAGAGACCCAGTACTTC
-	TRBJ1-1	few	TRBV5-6	CASSLSQAEAFF	TGTGCCAGCAGCTTATCTCAGGCTGAAGCTTTCTTT
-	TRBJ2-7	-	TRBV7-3	CASSPGAGQTYEQYF	TGTGCCAGCAGCCCCGGAGCGGGACAAACCTACGAGCAGTACTTC
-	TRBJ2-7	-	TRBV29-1	CSVAGRAAHEQYF	TGCAGCGTTGCAGGCAGGGCGGCCCACGAGCAGTACTTC
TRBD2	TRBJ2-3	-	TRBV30	CAWSPGASGSKDTQYF	TGTGCCTGGAGCCCTGGGGCTAGCGGGAGTAAAGATACGCAGTATTTT
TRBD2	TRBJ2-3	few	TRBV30	CAWRGAGGADTQYF	TGTGCCTGGAGGGGGGCGGGAGGAGCAGATACGCAGTATTTT
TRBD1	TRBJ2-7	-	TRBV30	CAWDGTGDYEQYF	TGTGCCTGGGACGGGACAGGAGACTACGAGCAGTACTTC
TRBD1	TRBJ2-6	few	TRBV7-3	CASSYRGIGANVLTF	TGTGCCAGCAGCTACAGGGGGATTGGGGCCAACGTCCTGACTTTC
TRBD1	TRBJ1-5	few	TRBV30	CAWSLGQGNQPQHF	TGTGCCTGGAGCCTCGGACAGGGCAATCAGCCCCAGCATTTT
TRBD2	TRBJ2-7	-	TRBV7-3	CASSLTPGLLNEQYF	TGTGCCAGCAGCTTAACACCGGGACTACTCAACGAGCAGTACTTC
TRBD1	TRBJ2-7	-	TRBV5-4	CASSPTGDHSYEQYF	TGTGCCAGCAGCCCGACAGGGGACCACTCCTACGAGCAGTACTTC
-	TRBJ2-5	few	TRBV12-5	CASGRETGSTQYF	TGTGCTAGTGGTCGGGAGACCGGGAGTACCCAGTACTTC
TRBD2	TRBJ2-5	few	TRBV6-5	CASSFSAGGTEETQYF	TGTGCCAGCAGTTTCTCAGCGGGAGGAACGGAAGAGACCCAGTACTTC
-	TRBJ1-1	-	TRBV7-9	CASSPPRANTEAFF	TGTGCCAGCAGCCCCCCGCGGGCGAACACTGAAGCTTTCTTT
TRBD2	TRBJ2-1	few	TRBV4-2	CASSQVTSAYNEQFF	TGTGCCAGCAGCCAAGTGACTAGCGCATACAATGAGCAGTTCTTC
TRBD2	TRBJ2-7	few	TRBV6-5	CASSYSKLAGVEQYF	TGTGCCAGCAGTTACTCGAAACTAGCGGGAGTTGAGCAGTACTTC
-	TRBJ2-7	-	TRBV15	CATSRDREEQYF	TGTGCCACCAGCAGAGACAGGGAAGAGCAGTACTTC
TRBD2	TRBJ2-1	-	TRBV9	CASSAGTSPYNEQFF	TGTGCCAGCAGCGCCGGGACTAGCCCCTACAATGAGCAGTTCTTC
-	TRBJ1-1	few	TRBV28	CASSFRNPTEAFF	TGTGCCAGCAGTTTCAGAAACCCCACTGAAGCTTTCTTT
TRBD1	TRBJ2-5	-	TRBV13	CASSWGQQETQYF	TGTGCCAGCAGCTGGGGACAGCAAGAGACCCAGTACTTC
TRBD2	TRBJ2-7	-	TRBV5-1	CASSIGLAGVYEQYF	TGCGCCAGCAGCATAGGACTAGCGGGTGTGTACGAGCAGTACTTC
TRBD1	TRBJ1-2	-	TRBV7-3	CASSPGTGTFNYGYTF	TGTGCCAGCAGCCCCGGGACAGGGACCTTTAACTATGGCTACACCTTC
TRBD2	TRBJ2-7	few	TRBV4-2	CASSPLAGGVTYEQYF	TGTGCCAGCAGCCCACTAGCGGGAGGCGTCACCTACGAGCAGTACTTC
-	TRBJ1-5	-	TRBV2	CASSEGRGNQPQHF	TGTGCCAGCAGTGAAGGGAGGGGCAATCAGCCCCAGCATTTT
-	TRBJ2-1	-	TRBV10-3	CAISGQYNEQFF	TGTGCCATCAGTGGACAGTACAATGAGCAGTTCTTC
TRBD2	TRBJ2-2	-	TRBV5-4	CASSTGLALNPGELFF	TGTGCCAGCAGCACCGGACTAGCTCTCAACCCCGGGGAGCTGTTTTTT
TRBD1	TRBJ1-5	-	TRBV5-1	CASSLGQENQPQHF	TGCGCCAGCAGTTTGGGACAGGAGAATCAGCCCCAGCATTTT
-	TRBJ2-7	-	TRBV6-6	CASSYSRTAAYEQYF	TGTGCCAGCAGTTACTCCCGGACAGCCGCCTACGAGCAGTACTTC
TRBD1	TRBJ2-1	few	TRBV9	CASSVTGQEEQFF	TGTGCCAGCAGCGTAACGGGACAGGAGGAGCAGTTCTTC
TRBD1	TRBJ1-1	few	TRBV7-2	CASSTPGQGTEAFF	TGTGCCAGCAGCACTCCGGGACAGGGAACTGAAGCTTTCTTT
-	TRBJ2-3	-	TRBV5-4	CASSVNWDTQYF	TGTGCCAGCAGCGTAAACTGGGATACGCAGTATTTT
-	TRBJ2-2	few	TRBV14	CASSRQPTGELFF	TGTGCCAGCAGCCGGCAACCCACCGGGGAGCTGTTTTTT
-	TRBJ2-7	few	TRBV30	CAWSGTVYEQYF	TGTGCCTGGAGTGGGACAGTCTACGAGCAGTACTTC
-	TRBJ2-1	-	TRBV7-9	CAGLPGFF	TGTGCCGGCCTCCCGGGGTTCTTC
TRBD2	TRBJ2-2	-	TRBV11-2	CASSPSLLAGETGELFF	TGTGCCAGCAGCCCGAGTTTGCTAGCGGGAGAAACCGGGGAGCTGTTTTTT
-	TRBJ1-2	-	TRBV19	CASSILDRNYGYTF	TGTGCCAGTAGTATCCTCGACAGGAACTATGGCTACACCTTC
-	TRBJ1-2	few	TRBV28	CASSPDRSGYTF	TGTGCCAGCAGCCCAGACAGGTCGGGCTACACCTTC
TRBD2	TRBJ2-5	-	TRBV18	CASSPQREVRETQYF	TGTGCCAGCTCACCACAGCGGGAGGTCAGGGAGACCCAGTACTTC
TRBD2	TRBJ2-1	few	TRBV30	CAWKGLAGHNEQFF	TGTGCCTGGAAGGGACTAGCGGGACACAATGAGCAGTTCTTC
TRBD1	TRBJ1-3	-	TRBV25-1	CASSGGPGTGSGNTIYF	TGTGCCAGCAGTGGAGGCCCTGGGACAGGCTCTGGAAACACCATATATTTT
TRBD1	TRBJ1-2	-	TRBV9	CASSATGTVGYTF	TGTGCCAGCAGCGCAACCGGGACAGTTGGCTACACCTTC
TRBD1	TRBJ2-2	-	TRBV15	CATSRGTGDGPSGELFF	TGTGCCACCAGCAGAGGGACAGGGGATGGTCCTTCCGGGGAGCTGTTTTTT
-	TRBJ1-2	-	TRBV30	CAWTPWSDANYGYTF	TGTGCCTGGACGCCGTGGAGCGACGCTAACTATGGCTACACCTTC
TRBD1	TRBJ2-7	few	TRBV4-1	CASSQDFRTGSYEQYF	TGCGCCAGCAGCCAAGATTTTAGGACAGGGTCCTACGAGCAGTACTTC
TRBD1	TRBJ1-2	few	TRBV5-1	CASSLARQGDGYTF	TGCGCCAGCAGCTTGGCCCGACAGGGGGATGGCTACACCTTC
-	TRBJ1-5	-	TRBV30	CAWSARGDQPQHF	TGTGCCTGGAGTGCTCGGGGAGATCAGCCCCAGCATTTT
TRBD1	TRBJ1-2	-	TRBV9	CASSGQGVGYGYTF	TGTGCCAGCAGCGGACAGGGGGTTGGCTATGGCTACACCTTC
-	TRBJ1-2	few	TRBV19	CASSIVNRKNYGYTF	TGTGCCAGTAGTATAGTGAACAGGAAGAACTATGGCTACACCTTC
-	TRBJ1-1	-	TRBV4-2	CASSQDPVTEAFF	TGTGCCAGCAGCCAAGATCCTGTCACTGAAGCTTTCTTT